This T cell receptor beta chain was documented in a study of blood T cell repertoires in COVID-19. Turning to the study itself: There were acute and convalescent COVID-19 samples, and they came from the United States, Italy and Spain. Sources were T cells, B-cell-depleted T cells, or PBMCs; the material itself was cDNA or gDNA.

The authors' processing: Amplification of reference gene primers was used by the study to estimate nucleated cell counts. TCRdb's copy holds only in-frame clones and misses some; the assay was immunoSEQ multiplex PCR. That table gives V, J and clone size, and the DNA gave D and trimming. The sample consists of roughly 57,000 clones, about 89% of them appearing once. Germline-derived CDR1 and CDR2 are SNHLY and FYNNEI. V lost 4 bases, J lost 6 bases, and 6 bases lay in between. The CDR3 is 11 residues long. The sequence was collected from a man in his sixties with active or convalescent COVID-19. The material sequenced was peripheral blood. This chain connects TRBV2 to TRBJ1-1; D gene uncertain. The CDR3 spells CASSVYSEAFF. DNA of the CDR3: TGTGCCAGCAGTGTTTACTCTGAAGCTTTCTTT.